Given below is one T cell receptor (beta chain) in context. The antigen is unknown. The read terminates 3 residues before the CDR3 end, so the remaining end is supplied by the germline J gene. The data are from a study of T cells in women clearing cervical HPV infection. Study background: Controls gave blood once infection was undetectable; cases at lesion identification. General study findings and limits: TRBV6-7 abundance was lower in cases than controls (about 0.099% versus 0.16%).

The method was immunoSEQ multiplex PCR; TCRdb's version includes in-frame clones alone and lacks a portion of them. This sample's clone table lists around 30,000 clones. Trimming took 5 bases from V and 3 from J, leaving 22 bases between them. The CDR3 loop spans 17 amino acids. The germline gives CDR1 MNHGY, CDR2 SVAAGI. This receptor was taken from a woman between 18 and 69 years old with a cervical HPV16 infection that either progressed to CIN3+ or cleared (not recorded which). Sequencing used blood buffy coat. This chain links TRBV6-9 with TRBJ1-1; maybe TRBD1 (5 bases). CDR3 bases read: TGTGCCAGCAGTGGCAATGCCCGAAACGACAGATACACTGAA. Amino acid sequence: CASSGNARNDRYTE. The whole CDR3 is CASSGNARNDRYTEAFF.